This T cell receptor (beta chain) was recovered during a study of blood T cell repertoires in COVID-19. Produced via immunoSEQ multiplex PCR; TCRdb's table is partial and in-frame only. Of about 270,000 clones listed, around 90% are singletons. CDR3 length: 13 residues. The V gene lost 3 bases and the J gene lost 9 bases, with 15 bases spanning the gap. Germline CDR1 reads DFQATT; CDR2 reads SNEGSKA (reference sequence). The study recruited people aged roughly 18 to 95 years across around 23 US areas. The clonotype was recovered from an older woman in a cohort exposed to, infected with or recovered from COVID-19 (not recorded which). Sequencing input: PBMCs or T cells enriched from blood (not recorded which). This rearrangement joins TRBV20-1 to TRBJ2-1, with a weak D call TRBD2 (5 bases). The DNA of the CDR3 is TGCAGTGCTAGTACGACTAACGCCATTGAGCAGTTCTTC. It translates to CSASTTNAIEQFF.